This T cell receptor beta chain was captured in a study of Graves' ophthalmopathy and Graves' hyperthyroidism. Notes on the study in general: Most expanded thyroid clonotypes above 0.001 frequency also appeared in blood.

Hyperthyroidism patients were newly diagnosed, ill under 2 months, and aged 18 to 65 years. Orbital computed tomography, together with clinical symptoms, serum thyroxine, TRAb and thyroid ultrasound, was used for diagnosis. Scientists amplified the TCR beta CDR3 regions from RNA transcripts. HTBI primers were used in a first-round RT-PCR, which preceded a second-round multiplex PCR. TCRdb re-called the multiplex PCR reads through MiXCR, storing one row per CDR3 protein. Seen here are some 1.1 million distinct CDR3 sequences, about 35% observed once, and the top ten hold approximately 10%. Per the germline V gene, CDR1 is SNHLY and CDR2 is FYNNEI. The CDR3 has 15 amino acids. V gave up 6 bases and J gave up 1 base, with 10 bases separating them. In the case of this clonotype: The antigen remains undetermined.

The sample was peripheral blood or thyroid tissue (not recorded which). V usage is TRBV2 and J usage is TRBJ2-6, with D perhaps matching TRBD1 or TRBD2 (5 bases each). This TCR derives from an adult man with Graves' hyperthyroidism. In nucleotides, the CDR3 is TGTGCCAGCAGGGTTTGGGGGTCTGGGGCCAACGTCCTGACTTTC. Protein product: CASRVWGSGANVLTF.